A selection of T cell receptor beta chains follows, all from one sample in a study of cytomegalovirus exposure and HLA in healthy donors. Method: immunoSEQ multiplex PCR; TCRdb's copy keeps in-frame clones and lacks some. The data hold 170,000 or so clones, with approximately 81% observed a single time. Sequenced input: PBMCs. The receptors were sampled from a boy between 2 and 15 years old in good health and CMV-seronegative. Both conserved end residues are part of each CDR3. A D gene is named only where the DNA matches it firmly. The size field is filled for only some rows; it gives once, few, many or a size class.

D,J,size,V,CDR3,DNA
TRBD2,TRBJ2-1,.,TRBV27,CASSAGTSGNNEQFF,TGTGCCAGCAGTGCCGGGACTAGCGGGAACAATGAGCAGTTCTTC
TRBD2,TRBJ2-1,.,TRBV6-5,CASSGTRRPYNEQFF,TGTGCCAGCAGCGGGACTAGGAGGCCCTACAATGAGCAGTTCTTC
TRBD2,TRBJ2-3,.,TRBV10-3,CAISDIQRESTDTQYF,TGTGCCATCAGTGATATCCAGCGGGAGTCCACAGATACGCAGTATTTT
.,TRBJ1-5,.,TRBV2,CASSDSYSNQPQHF,TGTGCCAGCAGTGACTCTTATAGCAATCAGCCCCAGCATTTT
.,TRBJ1-4,.,TRBV15,CATSGGREKLFF,TGTGCCACCAGCGGGGGCCGGGAAAAACTGTTTTTT
.,TRBJ2-5,once,TRBV12-5,CASGLFGETQYF,TGTGCTAGTGGTTTATTCGGAGAGACCCAGTACTTC
.,TRBJ2-7,.,TRBV2,CASTRSYEQYF,TGTGCCAGCACTAGGAGCTACGAGCAGTACTTC
.,TRBJ2-7,.,TRBV7-9,CASSSDIYEQYF,TGTGCCAGCAGCTCAGACATCTACGAGCAGTACTTC
.,TRBJ2-7,.,TRBV5-6,CASSFAGSSYEQYF,TGTGCCAGCAGCTTTGCAGGGTCCTCCTACGAGCAGTACTTC
.,TRBJ1-4,.,TRBV4-1,CASSQRGLNEKLFF,TGCGCCAGCAGCCAGCGGGGACTTAATGAAAAACTGTTTTTT
.,TRBJ1-6,.,TRBV29-1,CSLGAGNSPLHF,TGCAGCCTTGGGGCGGGGAATTCACCCCTCCACTTT
TRBD2,TRBJ2-1,.,TRBV7-9,CASSRTSGGYNEQFF,TGTGCCAGCAGCCGGACTAGCGGGGGTTACAATGAGCAGTTCTTC
TRBD1,TRBJ1-1,.,TRBV19,CASSKGPDRDTEAFF,TGTGCCAGTAGTAAGGGCCCAGACAGGGACACTGAAGCTTTCTTT
.,TRBJ2-7,.,TRBV5-1,CASSLVGSGTDEQYF,TGCGCCAGCAGCTTGGTTGGTAGCGGTACTGACGAGCAGTACTTC
.,TRBJ2-2,.,TRBV5-1,CASSLDSFTGELFF,TGCGCCAGCAGCTTGGACTCTTTCACCGGGGAGCTGTTTTTT